This T cell receptor beta chain was sequenced during a study of shared clonotypes between healthy human individuals. Germline values: CDR1 SGHRS, CDR2 YFSETQ. CDR3 length equals 15 residues. Trimming shortened V by 0 bases and J by 0 bases, and 10 bases separated the two germline ends. Sequenced by immunoSEQ multiplex PCR; TCRdb stores in-frame clones only, minus some. The sample records 2 million to 2.5 million clones, 80% to 95% being singletons. A word on this clone: This sample also contains other DNA sequences that code for the same CDR3.

Sequenced sample: naive CD4+ T cells from PBMCs. Subset indicated: CD45RA+ positively selected. The chain combines TRBV5-1 with TRBJ2-7; either TRBD1 or TRBD2 may fit D (5 bases each). This receptor was identified in a man younger than 30 in good health. Some clones in this sample may be carry-over from other donors' samples. The CDR3 region is CASSLAAGSSYEQYF. The CDR3 nucleotides read TGCGCCAGCAGCTTGGCCGCAGGGAGCTCCTACGAGCAGTACTTC.